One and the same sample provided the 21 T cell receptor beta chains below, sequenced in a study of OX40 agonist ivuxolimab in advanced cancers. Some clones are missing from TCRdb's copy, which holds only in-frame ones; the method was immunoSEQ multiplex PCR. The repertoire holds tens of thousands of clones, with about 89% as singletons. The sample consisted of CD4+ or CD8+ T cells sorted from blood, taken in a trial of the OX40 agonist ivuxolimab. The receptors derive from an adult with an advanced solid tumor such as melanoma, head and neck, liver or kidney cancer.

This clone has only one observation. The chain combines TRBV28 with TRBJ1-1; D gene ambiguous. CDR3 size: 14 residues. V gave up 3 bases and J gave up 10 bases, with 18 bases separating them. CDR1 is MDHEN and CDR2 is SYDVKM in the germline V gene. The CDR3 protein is CASSLDAVPRGAFF. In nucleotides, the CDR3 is TGTGCCAGCAGTTTGGACGCCGTGCCACGGGGAGCTTTCTTT.

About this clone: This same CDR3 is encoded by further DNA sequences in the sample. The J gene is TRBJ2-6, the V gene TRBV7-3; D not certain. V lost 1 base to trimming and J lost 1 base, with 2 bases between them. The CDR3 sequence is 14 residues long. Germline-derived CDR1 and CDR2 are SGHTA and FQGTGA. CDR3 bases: TGTGCCAGCAGCTTAAGTTCTGGGGCCAACGTCCTGACTTTC. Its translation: CASSLSSGANVLTF.

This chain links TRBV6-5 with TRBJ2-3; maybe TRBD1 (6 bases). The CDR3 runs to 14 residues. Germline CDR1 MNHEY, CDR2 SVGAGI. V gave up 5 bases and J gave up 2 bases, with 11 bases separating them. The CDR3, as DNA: TGTGCCAGCAGTCACCGGGACAACACAGATACGCAGTATTTT. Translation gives CASSHRDNTDTQYF.

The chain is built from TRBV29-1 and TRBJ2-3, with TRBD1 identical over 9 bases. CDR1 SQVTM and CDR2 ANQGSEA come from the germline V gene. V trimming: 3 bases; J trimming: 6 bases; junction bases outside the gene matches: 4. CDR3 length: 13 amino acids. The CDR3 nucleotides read TGCAGCGTTGATACAGGGGGCGATGATACGCAGTATTTT. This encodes CSVDTGGDDTQYF.

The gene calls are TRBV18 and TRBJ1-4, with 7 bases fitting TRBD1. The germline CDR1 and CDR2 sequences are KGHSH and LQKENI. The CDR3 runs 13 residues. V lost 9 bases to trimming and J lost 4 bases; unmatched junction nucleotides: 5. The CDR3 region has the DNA TGTGCCAGTACGGGACAGTTTAATGAAAAACTGTTTTTT. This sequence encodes CASTGQFNEKLFF.

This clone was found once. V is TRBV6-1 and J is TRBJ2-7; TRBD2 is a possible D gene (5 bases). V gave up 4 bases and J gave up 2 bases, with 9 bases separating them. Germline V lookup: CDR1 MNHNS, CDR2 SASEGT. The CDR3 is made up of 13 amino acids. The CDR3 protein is CASSADGAYEQYF. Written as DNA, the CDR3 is TGTGCCAGCAGTGCGGACGGGGCCTACGAGCAGTACTTC.

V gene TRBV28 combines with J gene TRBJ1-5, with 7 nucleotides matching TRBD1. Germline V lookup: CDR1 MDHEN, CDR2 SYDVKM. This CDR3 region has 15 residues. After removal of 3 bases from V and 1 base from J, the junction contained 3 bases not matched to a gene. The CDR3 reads CASSFRDRSNQPQHF. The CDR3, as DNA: TGTGCCAGCAGTTTTAGGGACAGAAGCAATCAGCCCCAGCATTTT.

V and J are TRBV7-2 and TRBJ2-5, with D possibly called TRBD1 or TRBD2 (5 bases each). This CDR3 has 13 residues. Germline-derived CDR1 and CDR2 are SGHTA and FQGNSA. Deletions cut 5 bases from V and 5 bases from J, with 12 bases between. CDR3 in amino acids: CASSQGPGETQYF. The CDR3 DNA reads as TGTGCCAGCAGCCAGGGCCCGGGGGAGACCCAGTACTTC.

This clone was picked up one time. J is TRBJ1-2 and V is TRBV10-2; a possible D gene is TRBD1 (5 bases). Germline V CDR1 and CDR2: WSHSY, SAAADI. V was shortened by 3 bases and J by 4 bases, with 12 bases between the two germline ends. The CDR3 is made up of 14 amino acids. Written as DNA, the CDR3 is TGCGCCAGCAGTGACAGGGTCGAGCGCTATGGCTACACCTTC. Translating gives CASSDRVERYGYTF.

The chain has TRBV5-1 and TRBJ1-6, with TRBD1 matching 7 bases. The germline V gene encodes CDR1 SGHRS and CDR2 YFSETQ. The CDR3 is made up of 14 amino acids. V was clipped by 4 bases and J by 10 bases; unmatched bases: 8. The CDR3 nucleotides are TGCGCCAGCAGCGTGGGACAGCTGGACTCACCCCTCCACTTT. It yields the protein CASSVGQLDSPLHF.

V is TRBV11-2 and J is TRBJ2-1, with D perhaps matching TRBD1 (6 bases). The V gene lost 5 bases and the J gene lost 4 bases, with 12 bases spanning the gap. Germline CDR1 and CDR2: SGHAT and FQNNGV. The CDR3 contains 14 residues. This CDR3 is CASSTTGTYNEQFF. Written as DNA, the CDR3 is TGTGCCAGCAGCACAACCGGGACATACAATGAGCAGTTCTTC.

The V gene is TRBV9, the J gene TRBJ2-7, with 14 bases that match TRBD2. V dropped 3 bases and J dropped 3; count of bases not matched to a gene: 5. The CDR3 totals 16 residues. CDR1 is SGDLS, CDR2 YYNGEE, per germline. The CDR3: CASSATTSGGVYEQYF. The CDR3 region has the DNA TGTGCCAGCAGCGCTACGACTAGCGGGGGGGTCTACGAGCAGTACTTC.

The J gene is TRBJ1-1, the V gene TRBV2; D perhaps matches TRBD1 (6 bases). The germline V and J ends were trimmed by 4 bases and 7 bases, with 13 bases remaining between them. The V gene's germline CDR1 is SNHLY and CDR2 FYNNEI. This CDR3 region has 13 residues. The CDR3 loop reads CASSVTGRVEAFF. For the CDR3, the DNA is TGTGCCAGCAGTGTTACAGGGAGAGTTGAAGCTTTCTTT.

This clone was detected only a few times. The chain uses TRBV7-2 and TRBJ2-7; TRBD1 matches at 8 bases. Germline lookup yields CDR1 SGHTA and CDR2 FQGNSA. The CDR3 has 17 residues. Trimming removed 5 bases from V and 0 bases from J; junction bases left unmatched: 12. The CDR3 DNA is TGTGCCAGCAGCCGGGCTCGACAGGGGCCGAGCTCCTACGAGCAGTACTTC. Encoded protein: CASSRARQGPSSYEQYF.

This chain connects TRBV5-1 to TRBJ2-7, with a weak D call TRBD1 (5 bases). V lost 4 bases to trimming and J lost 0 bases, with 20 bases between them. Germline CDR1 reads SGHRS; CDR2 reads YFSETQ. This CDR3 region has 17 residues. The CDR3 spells CASSHSSAGLYSYEQYF. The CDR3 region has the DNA TGCGCCAGCAGCCACTCCTCGGCAGGGCTCTACTCCTACGAGCAGTACTTC.

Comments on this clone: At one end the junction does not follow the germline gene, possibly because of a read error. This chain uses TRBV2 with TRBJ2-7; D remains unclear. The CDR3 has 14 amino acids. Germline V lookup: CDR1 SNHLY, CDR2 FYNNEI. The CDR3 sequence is CASSETSLLRPKAF. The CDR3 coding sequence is TGTGCCAGCAGTGAAACCTCCCTATTAAGGCCCAAGGCCTTC.

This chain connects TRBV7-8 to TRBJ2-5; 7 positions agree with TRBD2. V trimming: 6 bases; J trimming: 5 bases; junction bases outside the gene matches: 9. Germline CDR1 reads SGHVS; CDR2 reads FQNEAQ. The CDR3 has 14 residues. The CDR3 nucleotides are TGTGCCAGCAGTTTGGGGGGGTTCCTGGAGACCCAGTACTTC. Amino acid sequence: CASSLGGFLETQYF.

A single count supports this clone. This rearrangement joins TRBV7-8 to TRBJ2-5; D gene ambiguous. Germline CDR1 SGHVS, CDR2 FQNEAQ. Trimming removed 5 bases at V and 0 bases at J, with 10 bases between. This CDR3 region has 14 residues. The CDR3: CASSAPGHQETQYF. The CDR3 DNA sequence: TGTGCCAGCAGCGCCCCCGGTCACCAAGAGACCCAGTACTTC.

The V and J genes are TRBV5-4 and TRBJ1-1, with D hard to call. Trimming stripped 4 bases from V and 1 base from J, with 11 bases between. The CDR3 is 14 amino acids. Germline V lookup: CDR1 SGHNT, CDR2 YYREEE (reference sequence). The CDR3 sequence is CASSPQEGNTEAFF. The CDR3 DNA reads TGTGCCAGCAGCCCCCAAGAGGGGAACACTGAAGCTTTCTTT.

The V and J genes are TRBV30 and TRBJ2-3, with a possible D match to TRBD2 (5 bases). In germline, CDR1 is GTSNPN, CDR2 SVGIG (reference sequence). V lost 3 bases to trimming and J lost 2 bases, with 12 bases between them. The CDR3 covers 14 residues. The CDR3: CAWRLQRITDTQYF. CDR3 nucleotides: TGTGCCTGGAGATTACAGCGGATCACAGATACGCAGTATTTT.

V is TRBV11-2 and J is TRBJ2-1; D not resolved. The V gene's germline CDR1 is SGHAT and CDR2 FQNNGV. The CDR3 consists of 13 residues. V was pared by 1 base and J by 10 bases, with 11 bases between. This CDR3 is CASSLVWVEEQFF. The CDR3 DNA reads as TGTGCCAGCAGCTTAGTCTGGGTAGAAGAGCAGTTCTTC.